Presented here are 23 T cell receptor beta chains from one specimen sequenced in a study of blood T cell repertoires in COVID-19. Profiling relied on immunoSEQ multiplex PCR, and the TCRdb table lists in-frame clones only, not all of them. Altogether around 380,000 clones are present, approximately 89% being singletons, with the ten largest covering approximately 1.3%. Sequencing used PBMCs or T cells enriched from blood (not recorded which). Receptor source: a man aged 30-40 years who had recovered from COVID-19.

The DNA for the CDR3 is TGTGCCAGCAGCCTAGCGGGGACCTACGAGCAGTACTTC. It is translated as CASSLAGTYEQYF. V and J are TRBV7-3 and TRBJ2-7, with TRBD2 identical over 9 bases. The length of the CDR3 is 13 residues. CDR1 is SGHTA, CDR2 FQGTGA, per germline. V dropped 5 bases and J dropped 2; count of bases not matched to a gene: 1.

The chain couples TRBV11-1 to TRBJ2-3; 7 bases agree with TRBD1. The germline V gene has CDR1 SGHAT and CDR2 FQDESV (reference sequence). V shed 3 bases and J 4 bases; nucleotides not matched to a gene: 1. This CDR3 region has 13 residues. The CDR3 loop is CASSFQGADTQYF. The DNA for the CDR3 is TGTGCCAGCAGCTTCCAGGGGGCAGATACGCAGTATTTT.

The rearrangement links TRBV5-1 to TRBJ1-2; TRBD1 matches 8 bases. CDR1 and CDR2 from the germline V gene are SGHRS and YFSETQ. The CDR3 covers 13 residues. With V trimmed by 5 bases and J by 3 bases, 3 bases remained unmatched. The CDR3 reads CASRWGQDYGYTF. CDR3 nucleotide sequence: TGCGCCAGCAGATGGGGACAGGACTATGGCTACACCTTC.

The chain joins TRBV10-3 to TRBJ1-1; D ambiguous. Germline assignment: CDR1 ENHRY and CDR2 SYGVKD. V lost 9 bases, J lost 1 base, and 6 bases lay in between. This CDR3 is built from 11 residues. The CDR3 region has the DNA TGTGCCATTAGCGAGAACACTGAAGCTTTCTTT. Its protein product is CAISENTEAFF.

V is TRBV6-2 or TRBV6-3 and J is TRBJ1-4; maybe TRBD1 (5 bases). V shed 5 bases and J shed 2 bases, with 12 bases lying between them. The CDR3 sequence is 15 residues long. The germline gives CDR1 MNHEY, CDR2 SVGEGT. CDR3 region: CASSRTRATNEKLFF. The DNA of the CDR3 is TGTGCCAGCAGTAGAACCAGGGCGACTAATGAAAAACTGTTTTTT.

The chain is built from TRBV12-3 or TRBV12-4 and TRBJ1-2; TRBD1 is a possible D gene (5 bases). Trimming took off 6 bases at V and 5 bases at J, with 13 bases between the two ends. CDR3 size: 13 residues. The CDR3 nucleotides are TGTGCCAGCAGGCGACAGCTTAAATATGGCTACACCTTC. Translation gives CASRRQLKYGYTF.

The genes are TRBV7-9 and TRBJ2-7; the D gene is possibly TRBD2 (5 bases). There are 14 residues in the CDR3. Germline assignment: CDR1 SEHNR and CDR2 FQNEAQ (reference sequence). V gave up 3 bases and J gave up 5 bases, with 14 bases separating them. The CDR3 sequence: CASSLSGGSDEQYF. The CDR3 nucleotides read TGTGCCAGCAGCTTGTCAGGTGGGAGCGACGAGCAGTACTTC.

V gene TRBV18 combines with J gene TRBJ2-7; a weak D match, TRBD1 (6 bases). V lost 4 bases, J lost 2 bases, and 9 bases lay in between. In germline, CDR1 is KGHSH, CDR2 LQKENI. The CDR3 contains 13 residues. This chain's CDR3 is CASSRDTTYEQYF. CDR3 nucleotides: TGTGCCAGCTCACGGGACACAACCTACGAGCAGTACTTC.

This chain joins TRBV3-1 (or the pseudogene TRBV3-2) and TRBJ2-1; the D is unclear. The V end was cut by 6 bases, the J end by 5 bases, with 5 bases between. CDR3 size: 11 residues. The germline gives CDR1 LGHDT, CDR2 YNNKEL (reference sequence). In DNA form, the CDR3 reads TGTGCCAGCAGTCGGGACAATGAGCAGTTCTTC. It yields the protein CASSRDNEQFF.

The DNA of the CDR3 is TGTGCCAGCATGCGGGGGGGGAACACCGGGGAGCTGTTTTTT. This translates into CASMRGGNTGELFF. J is TRBJ2-2 and V is TRBV5-4; 9 bases line up with TRBD2. The CDR3 contains 14 residues. V lost 6 bases, J lost 1 base, and 1 base stayed unmatched. In germline, CDR1 is SGHNT, CDR2 YYREEE (reference sequence). The whole variable domain, remainder taken from reference TRBV5-4 and TRBJ2-2, is ETGVTQSPTHLIKTRGQQVTLRCSSQSGHNTVSWYQQALGQGPQFIFQYYREEENGRGNFPPRFSGLQFPNYSSELNVNALELDDSALYLCASMRGGNTGELFFGEGSRLTVL.

Only one count was recorded for this clone. The J gene is TRBJ1-1, the V gene TRBV7-9; 10 positions match TRBD1. V was pared by 0 bases and J by 10 bases, with 5 bases of the junction left unmatched. Germline assignment: CDR1 SEHNR and CDR2 FQNEAQ (reference sequence). The CDR3 sequence is 14 residues long. The CDR3 region has the DNA TGTGCCAGCAGCTTAGCAAACCGGGACAGGGGAGCTTTCTTT. Protein: CASSLANRDRGAFF.

The V call is TRBV19, the J call TRBJ1-1; D remains ambiguous. This CDR3 contains 14 residues. Germline V gene lookup returns CDR1 LNHDA and CDR2 SQIVND (reference sequence). The ends were cut back, 4 bases at V and 4 bases at J, with 13 bases in the middle. CDR3: CASSKKGGGTEAFF. CDR3 DNA sequence: TGTGCCAGTAGTAAGAAGGGAGGTGGCACTGAAGCTTTCTTT.

This chain connects TRBV25-1 to TRBJ1-6; 7 bases match TRBD1. CDR1 is MGHDK, CDR2 SYGVNS, per germline. V lost 5 bases to trimming and J lost 4 bases; unmatched junction nucleotides: 5. The CDR3 extends over 15 amino acids. The CDR3 protein is CASSRDSIYNSPLHF. The CDR3 region has the DNA TGTGCCAGCAGTCGGGACAGTATATATAATTCACCCCTCCACTTT.

This clone was detected many times. The chain carries TRBV27 and TRBJ2-7; 7 nucleotides agree with TRBD1. Trimming cost V 5 bases and J 5 bases; bases outside gene matches: 12. Germline V gene data show CDR1 as MNHEY and CDR2 as SMNVEV (reference sequence). The CDR3 consists of 15 residues. This chain's CDR3 is CASSRTGTAPHEQYF. The CDR3 bases are TGTGCCAGCAGTCGCACCGGGACAGCCCCCCACGAGCAGTACTTC.

This chain connects TRBV6-5 to TRBJ2-2, with D maybe TRBD1 (5 bases). Germline loops: CDR1 MNHEY, CDR2 SVGAGI. There are 14 residues in the CDR3. V lost 4 bases, J lost 5 bases, and 11 bases lay in between. DNA of the CDR3: TGTGCCAGCAGTTCCGCAGGGTTTACCGGGGAGCTGTTTTTT. Its translation: CASSSAGFTGELFF.

This CDR3 reads CASSSPGYGYTF. As DNA, the CDR3 is TGTGCCAGCAGCTCCCCGGGATATGGCTACACCTTC. V gene TRBV7-9 combines with J gene TRBJ1-2, with D uncertain. V was cut by 4 bases and J by 5 bases, with 8 bases left in between. This CDR3 region has 12 residues. CDR1 is SEHNR and CDR2 is FQNEAQ in the germline V gene (reference sequence).

The chain couples TRBV3-1 (or the pseudogene TRBV3-2) to TRBJ1-5; D perhaps matches TRBD1 (5 bases). The CDR3 is 15 residues long. Trimming removed 1 base from V and 2 bases from J, with 9 bases in between. Germline-derived CDR1 and CDR2 are LGHDT and YNNKEL (reference sequence). The CDR3 bases are TGTGCCAGCAGCCAAGCGGGGGTCGGCAATCAGCCCCAGCATTTT. Amino acids: CASSQAGVGNQPQHF.

The rearrangement links TRBV10-3 to TRBJ2-7; 8 bases line up with TRBD1. The CDR3 length is 17 residues. Germline values: CDR1 ENHRY, CDR2 SYGVKD. With 0 bases clipped from V and 4 bases from J, the junction kept 11 bases outside the gene matches. CDR3 region: CAISESKSMTGVYEQYF. In DNA form, the CDR3 reads TGTGCCATCAGTGAGTCGAAATCTATGACAGGGGTTTACGAGCAGTACTTC.

The chain carries TRBV2 and TRBJ2-2; D gene unclear. Per germline, CDR1 SNHLY and CDR2 FYNNEI. Trimming removed 4 bases from V and 3 bases from J, with 9 bases in between. The CDR3 contains 14 residues. CDR3 region: CASSAQGDTGELFF. Here the CDR3 DNA reads TGTGCCAGCAGTGCTCAAGGAGACACCGGGGAGCTGTTTTTT.

This clone was observed a few times. The chain employs TRBV7-2 and TRBJ1-5, with D possibly matching TRBD1 (5 bases). Germline CDR1 and CDR2: SGHTA and FQGNSA. Trimming took off 5 bases at V and 4 bases at J, with 15 bases between the two ends. This CDR3 is 15 amino acids long. The DNA of the CDR3 is TGTGCCAGCAGCGGCGCGGGGGGGAGGAATCAGCCCCAGCATTTT. Protein: CASSGAGGRNQPQHF. Based on the CDR3 plus reference TRBV7-2 and TRBJ1-5, the full variable domain is GAGVSQSPSNKVTEKGKDVELRCDPISGHTALYWYRQSLGQGLEFLIYFQGNSAPDKSGLPSDRFSAERTGGSVSTLTIQRTQQEDSAVYLCASSGAGGRNQPQHFGDGTRLSIL.

This chain uses TRBV2 with TRBJ1-2, with 9 positions matching TRBD1. This CDR3 has 11 amino acids. Germline trimming cut 10 bases from V and 7 bases from J; bases unmatched to any gene: 4. Germline loops: CDR1 SNHLY, CDR2 FYNNEI. The CDR3, as DNA: TGTGCCAAACAGGGGGCATTTGGCTACACCTTC. Translating it yields CAKQGAFGYTF. Together with reference TRBV2 and TRBJ1-2, the CDR3 gives the full variable domain: EPEVTQTPSHQVTQMGQEVILRCVPISNHLYFYWYRQILGQKVEFLVSFYNNEISEKSEIFDDQFSVERPDGSNFTLKIRSTKLEDSAMYFCAKQGAFGYTFGSGTRLTVV.

The chain carries TRBV5-4 and TRBJ2-1; 8 nucleotides align to TRBD1. The junction had 10 bases not matched to a gene; V was cut back by 7 bases and J by 4 bases. The germline gives CDR1 SGHNT, CDR2 YYREEE (reference sequence). The length of the CDR3 is 15 residues. CDR3 nucleotides: TGTGCCAGCGAGCTTGGAGGGACAGGATACAATGAGCAGTTCTTC. Its protein is CASELGGTGYNEQFF.

The count of this clone is one. The chain carries TRBV5-4 and TRBJ1-1; D is unresolved. The CDR3 length is 14 residues. V was trimmed by 1 base and J by 0 bases, leaving 7 bases between them. Germline CDR1 reads SGHNT; CDR2 reads YYREEE (reference sequence). CDR3 protein: CASSLRGMNTEAFF. CDR3 bases: TGTGCCAGCAGCTTGCGAGGTATGAACACTGAAGCTTTCTTT.